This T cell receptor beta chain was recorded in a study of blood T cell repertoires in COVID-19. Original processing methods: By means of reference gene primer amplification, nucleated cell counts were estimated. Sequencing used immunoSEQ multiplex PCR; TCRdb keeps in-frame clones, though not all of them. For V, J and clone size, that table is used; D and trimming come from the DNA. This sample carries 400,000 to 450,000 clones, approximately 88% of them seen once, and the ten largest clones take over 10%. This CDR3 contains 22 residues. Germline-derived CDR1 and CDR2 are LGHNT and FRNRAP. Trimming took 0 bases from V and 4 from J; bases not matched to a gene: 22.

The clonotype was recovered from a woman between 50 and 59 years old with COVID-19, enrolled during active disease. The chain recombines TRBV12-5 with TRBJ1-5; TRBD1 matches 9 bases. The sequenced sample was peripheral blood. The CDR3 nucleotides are TGTGCTAGTGGTTTGGTCCAACAAGTGGGACAGGGATGGTTGTGGCTAAATCAGCCCCAGCATTTT. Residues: CASGLVQQVGQGWLWLNQPQHF.